These 22 T cell receptor beta chains share one sample of origin, sequenced in a study of CD8 T cells in ankylosing spondylitis. Antigens of these TCRs are unknown. Via MiXCR, TCRdb re-called the 5' RACE reads, giving one row per CDR3 protein. The table shows 390,000 or so distinct CDR3 sequences, with 20% to 25% occurring only once. Findings and limits, study-wide: Characteristic of ankylosing spondylitis blood, it appeared, was a TCR beta motif comprising about eight highly homologous variants.

Material: blood, either unsorted or a sorted T cell fraction (not recorded which). Every receptor here comes from a male donor with ankylosing spondylitis.

V is TRBV20-1 and J is TRBJ2-1; 11 bases match TRBD2. The V segment lost 5 bases and the J segment 3 bases; nucleotides outside the gene matches: 6. This CDR3 region has 15 residues. CDR1 is DFQATT, CDR2 SNEGSKA, per germline (reference sequence). The CDR3 here is CSADPGLADYNEQFF. CDR3 in DNA: TGCAGTGCTGACCCGGGACTAGCGGACTACAATGAGCAGTTCTTC.

This clonotype appeared a few times. The chain couples TRBV9 to TRBJ2-3; D is unclear. With 0 bases removed from V and 3 bases from J, the gap between germline ends came to 14 bases. This CDR3 spans 16 amino acids. Germline V gene lookup returns CDR1 SGDLS and CDR2 YYNGEE. In nucleotides, the CDR3 is TGTGCCAGCAGCGTAGGGGCTCTCCAATTTACAGATACGCAGTATTTT. This encodes CASSVGALQFTDTQYF.

The chain carries TRBV3-1 and TRBJ2-1; TRBD2 matches 7 bases. Germline assignment: CDR1 LGHDT and CDR2 YNNKEL (reference sequence). Trimming removed 1 base from V and 13 bases from J; junction bases left unmatched: 1. The CDR3 has 11 residues. Here the CDR3 DNA reads TGTGCCAGCAGCCAAGTGGGACTACAGTTCTTC. This encodes CASSQVGLQFF.

This clonotype was counted at least ten times. V gene TRBV12-3 or TRBV12-4 combines with J gene TRBJ1-1, with D perhaps matching TRBD1 (6 bases). The CDR3 has 16 amino acids. The V end lost 5 bases, the J end lost 2 bases, and 18 bases lay between the germline ends. The CDR3 spells CASSSLALGGNTEAFF. Here the CDR3 DNA reads TGTGCCAGCAGTAGCCTCGCTCTAGGGGGAAACACTGAAGCTTTCTTT.

The table lists this clonotype with many counts. The chain combines TRBV5-1 with TRBJ2-7; D may be TRBD2 (5 bases). Trimming shortened V by 5 bases and J by 2 bases, and 14 bases separated the two germline ends. Looked up from germline, CDR1 is SGHRS and CDR2 is YFSETQ. This CDR3 contains 14 residues. The CDR3 DNA reads as TGCGCCAGCAGACTAGAGGCTGCCACCTACGAGCAGTACTTC. Translating it yields CASRLEAATYEQYF.

This clonotype occurred a few times. This chain uses TRBV5-6 with TRBJ2-1; 7 bases align to TRBD1. The junction had 7 bases not matched to a gene; V was cut back by 4 bases and J by 3 bases. The CDR3 has 15 residues. Per germline, CDR1 SGHDT and CDR2 YYEEEE. CDR3 coding DNA: TGTGCCAGCAGCCGGGGTCGGGACAGCTACAATGAGCAGTTCTTC. Residues: CASSRGRDSYNEQFF.

The chain combines TRBV12-5 with TRBJ2-3; D is tentatively TRBD1 or TRBD2 (5 bases each). The germline CDR1 and CDR2 sequences are LGHNT and FRNRAP. V was trimmed by 7 bases and J by 1 base, leaving 6 bases between them. The CDR3 runs to 12 residues. The CDR3 region is CASVGGTDTQYF. The DNA for the CDR3 is TGTGCTAGTGTGGGGGGCACAGATACGCAGTATTTT.

This clonotype was picked up a small number of times. V gene TRBV9 combines with J gene TRBJ2-1, with TRBD2 matching 11 bases. Germline V gene lookup returns CDR1 SGDLS and CDR2 YYNGEE. Trimming took 3 bases from V and 5 from J; bases not matched to a gene: 10. This CDR3 is built from 17 residues. CDR3 amino acids: CASSEYLTSGSNNEQFF. CDR3 nucleotide sequence: TGTGCCAGCAGCGAGTACCTTACTAGCGGGAGTAACAATGAGCAGTTCTTC. Based on the CDR3 plus reference TRBV9 and TRBJ2-1, the full variable domain is DSGVTQTPKHLITATGQRVTLRCSPRSGDLSVYWYQQSLDQGLQFLIQYYNGEERAKGNILERFSAQQFPDLHSELNLSSLELGDSALYFCASSEYLTSGSNNEQFFGPGTRLTVL.

This clonotype was seen only a few times. The CDR3 region has the DNA TGCGCCAGCAGCTTGGGGGCCTGGACTAGCGGAACCCAAGAGACCCAGTACTTC. Protein product: CASSLGAWTSGTQETQYF. The chain joins TRBV5-1 to TRBJ2-5; 10 bases align to TRBD2. Germline assignment: CDR1 SGHRS and CDR2 YFSETQ. The V gene end was trimmed by 0 bases and the J gene end by 1 base; junction bases not matched to a gene: 9. CDR3 length: 18 residues. Full variable domain (outside the CDR3, taken from reference TRBV5-1 and TRBJ2-5): KAGVTQTPRYLIKTRGQQVTLSCSPISGHRSVSWYQQTPGQGLQFLFEYFSETQRNKGNFPGRFSGRQFSNSRSEMNVSTLELGDSALYLCASSLGAWTSGTQETQYFGPGTRLLVL.

The V gene is TRBV7-9, the J gene TRBJ2-3; 11 bases are a match to TRBD2. Germline trimming cut 1 base from V and 5 bases from J; bases unmatched to any gene: 2. Germline loops: CDR1 SEHNR, CDR2 FQNEAQ (reference sequence). The CDR3 runs 15 residues. CDR3 nucleotide sequence: TGTGCCAGCAGCTTAGAACTAGCGGGAGTAGATACGCAGTATTTT. Translated: CASSLELAGVDTQYF.

This clonotype was picked up a small number of times. The genes are TRBV20-1 and TRBJ2-7; D gene unclear. CDR1 and CDR2 from the germline V gene are DFQATT and SNEGSKA (reference sequence). V lost 0 bases, J lost 4 bases, and 13 bases lay in between. This CDR3 is built from 14 residues. CDR3 DNA: TGCAGTGCTAGAGATCCCCCCCGGCGGTACGAGCAGTACTTC. Protein product: CSARDPPRRYEQYF.

This clonotype has a handful of counts. The chain carries TRBV7-6 and TRBJ2-3; TRBD2 matches 7 bases. The CDR3 covers 17 residues. V shed 3 bases, J shed 1 base, and the junction held 10 bases outside the gene matches. CDR1 is SGHVS, CDR2 FNYEAQ, per germline. CDR3 DNA: TGTGCCAGCAGCTTGGGCGGGAGAGCCCCCGGCACAGATACGCAGTATTTT. Translated, it gives CASSLGGRAPGTDTQYF.

This clonotype was detected only a few times. The chain is built from TRBV20-1 and TRBJ2-7; D gene uncertain. Trimming left V 6 bases short and J 7 bases short, with 13 bases between. Looked up from germline, CDR1 is DFQATT and CDR2 is SNEGSKA (reference sequence). The CDR3 has 11 residues. The DNA of the CDR3 is TGCAGTGCGGATAAGGCGTGGGAGCAGTACTTC. It codes for CSADKAWEQYF.

This clonotype showed up just a few times. This rearrangement joins TRBV10-3 to TRBJ2-3, with 10 bases matching TRBD2. There are 16 residues in the CDR3. The junction had 5 bases not matched to a gene; V was cut back by 4 bases and J by 1 base. Germline loops: CDR1 ENHRY, CDR2 SYGVKD. The CDR3 DNA reads TGTGCCATCAGTGGGACTAGCGGTATCGGCACAGATACGCAGTATTTT. As protein: CAISGTSGIGTDTQYF.

This clonotype has only a few counts. The J gene is TRBJ2-1, the V gene TRBV29-1; 7 nucleotides line up with TRBD2. Looked up from germline, CDR1 is SQVTM and CDR2 is ANQGSEA. J gave up 9 bases and V 2 bases, and 4 bases lay outside the gene matches. The CDR3 covers 12 residues. CDR3 nucleotides: TGCAGCGTTGAAAGACCGGGGGGTGAGCAGTTCTTC. This translates into CSVERPGGEQFF.

Only a few counts were recorded for this clonotype. The chain uses TRBV7-2 and TRBJ2-7; TRBD2 agrees at 7 bases. V trimming: 2 bases; J trimming: 0 bases; junction bases outside the gene matches: 7. The CDR3 consists of 16 residues. Germline V gene sequence: CDR1 SGHTA, CDR2 FQGNSA. The CDR3 DNA reads as TGTGCCAGCAGCTTAAGCAGCGGGGATAGCTCCTACGAGCAGTACTTC. It translates to CASSLSSGDSSYEQYF.

The J gene is TRBJ2-1, the V gene TRBV20-1; no clear D. Between the trimmed V and J ends, which lost 3 bases and 4 bases, there was a span of 13 bases. The CDR3 is 14 residues long. Germline CDR1 and CDR2: DFQATT and SNEGSKA (reference sequence). CDR3 sequence reads: CSASKEPGYNEQFF. The CDR3 DNA reads as TGCAGTGCTAGTAAGGAGCCCGGATACAATGAGCAGTTCTTC.

This clonotype was seen only a few times. CDR3: CASKPRIDTQYF. The DNA for the CDR3 is TGTGCCAGCAAGCCTCGTATAGATACGCAGTATTTT. The V call is TRBV28, the J call TRBJ2-3; the D is unclear. Germline CDR1 MDHEN, CDR2 SYDVKM. The CDR3 length is 12 residues. Trimming stripped 7 bases from V and 5 bases from J, with 10 bases between.

The V call is TRBV27, the J call TRBJ2-1; tentative D call: TRBD2 (5 bases). Trimming shortened V by 3 bases and J by 9 bases, and 15 bases separated the two germline ends. Germline V gene lookup returns CDR1 MNHEY and CDR2 SMNVEV (reference sequence). The CDR3 is 14 amino acids. As DNA, the CDR3 is TGTGCCAGCAGTTTTTCGAGGGCCTGGGGTGAGCAGTTCTTC. Its translation is CASSFSRAWGEQFF.

This chain uses TRBV3-1 with TRBJ2-7, with a weak D call TRBD1 (6 bases). CDR1 is LGHDT and CDR2 is YNNKEL in the germline V gene (reference sequence). The CDR3 length is 14 residues. Between the trimmed V and J ends, which lost 0 bases and 7 bases, there was a span of 13 bases. CDR3 DNA: TGTGCCAGCAGCCAAGACCGGGACACCGGAGAGCAGTACTTC. It codes for CASSQDRDTGEQYF.

In this sample, this clonotype turned up many times. The chain has TRBV29-1 and TRBJ2-6; D not certain. Germline V gene data show CDR1 as SQVTM and CDR2 as ANQGSEA. There are 13 residues in the CDR3. V lost 6 bases and J 0 bases, leaving 6 bases between the germline ends. The CDR3 reads CSVETSGANVLTF. Here the CDR3 DNA reads TGCAGCGTAGAAACCTCTGGGGCCAACGTCCTGACTTTC.

This clonotype turned up a few times. The chain joins TRBV10-3 to TRBJ2-7; no clear D. The CDR3 is 14 amino acids. Germline CDR1 is ENHRY and CDR2 is SYGVKD. Trimming removed 3 bases from V and 0 bases from J, with 9 bases in between. The CDR3 sequence is CAISDGGLSYEQYF. CDR3 nucleotides: TGTGCCATCAGTGATGGCGGTCTCTCCTACGAGCAGTACTTC.